The clone carrying this T cell receptor beta chain was seen at least ten times. Antigen: not known. These data come from a study of T cell repertoires in cytomegalovirus infection. Across the whole study: Well-studied HLA-B-restricted CMV epitopes were used in the study alongside recently identified HLA-C-restricted ones. Indications came from public TCR beta signatures; they pointed to CMV infection and to a matching HLA type. Study-wide results and caveats: CMV carriers with the relevant HLA were identified by cumulative public TCR beta family frequency.

TCRdb analysed the reads with MiXCR anew, one entry per CDR3 protein. The table lists roughly 570,000 distinct CDR3 sequences, just under 40% of them singletons, with around 50% in the top ten. CDR1 SGHVS and CDR2 FQNEAQ come from the germline V gene. The CDR3 consists of 14 residues. Germline trimming cut 4 bases from V and 6 bases from J; bases unmatched to any gene: 6. The chain carries TRBV7-8 and TRBJ1-1; 9 nucleotides agree with TRBD1. This receptor was identified in a human donor in good health (CMV status not recorded). Some clones in this sample may be carry-over from other donors' samples. This specimen was cultured PBMCs, taken from culture after CMV antigen stimulation. The CDR3 spells CASSSGQGPAEAFF. CDR3 coding DNA: TGTGCCAGCAGCTCAGGACAGGGGCCGGCTGAAGCTTTCTTT.